Given below is one T cell receptor (beta chain) in context. The antigen remains unidentified. The sample comes from a study of T cells after yellow fever vaccination. Across the whole study: Fractions containing few cells were prepared with SMART-Seq v4 Ultra Low Input. Study conclusions and caveats: Abundant clonotypes from the bulk population could contaminate FACS-sorted repertoires.

Between the trimmed V and J ends, which lost 1 base and 11 bases, there was a span of 17 bases. This CDR3 spans 14 amino acids. Per germline, CDR1 SGHAT and CDR2 FQNNGV. The authors made TCR cDNA by 5'RACE template switching, adding a universal primer site and UMIs. Using its own MiXCR run on the 5' RACE reads, TCRdb lists one record per CDR3 protein. The table includes a few hundred thousand distinct CDR3 sequences, around 7.3% detected once. This receptor was obtained from a man aged 18 to 29 who received the YFV17D yellow fever vaccine. Sequenced material: PBMCs, taken more than 40 days after the first yellow fever vaccination. The chain joins TRBV11-2 to TRBJ1-1, with D possibly being TRBD1 (5 bases). CDR3 amino acids: CASSLVGDDQNAFF. The CDR3 DNA reads TGTGCCAGCAGCTTAGTGGGGGATGATCAGAATGCTTTCTTT.